The entry that follows covers one T cell receptor (beta chain) sequence. Its target is unknown. The data are from a study of shared clonotypes between healthy human individuals. Study as a whole: A couple of women and a few men aged 18 to 49 served as donors. Study results and limitations: Roughly 5% was the fraction of naive CD4 clonotypes found shared across four donors.

The repertoire was sequenced with immunoSEQ multiplex PCR; TCRdb's copy has only in-frame clones and lacks some. The table has roughly 1,500,000 clones, nearly 99% seen once. From germline, CDR1 is SQVTM and CDR2 ANQGSEA. The germline V and J ends were trimmed by 6 bases and 4 bases, with 25 bases remaining between them. The CDR3 consists of 16 residues. Both subsets, CD45RA+ naive and CD45RA-negative memory, were split from the CD4+ cells. The TCR originated in a man in his thirties or forties in good health. This chain uses TRBV29-1 with TRBJ2-7; maybe TRBD2 (6 bases). The sample taken for sequencing was naive CD4+ T cells sorted from blood. The subset here: CD45RA+ positively selected. The CDR3 here is CSVTDPQTGRGYEQYF. The CDR3 coding sequence is TGCAGCGTCACCGACCCCCAGACTGGGCGGGGATACGAGCAGTACTTC.